This T cell receptor (beta chain) stems from a study of T-cell reconstitution after alpha-beta-depleted transplantation in children. This clonotype showed up many times. Unique molecular identifiers featured in how the TCRbeta library was prepared. Each CDR3 protein is one row after TCRdb ran MiXCR on the PCR reads. The sample carries about 230,000 distinct CDR3 sequences, around 9.7% recorded once. The CDR3 totals 12 residues. Deletions cut 5 bases from V and 8 bases from J, with 9 bases between. Germline V gives CDR1 SGHTA, CDR2 FQGNSA. The chain uses TRBV7-2 and TRBJ1-4; D perhaps matches TRBD1 (6 bases). The receptor's source is a human donor who donated a stem cell graft to a child with SCID. Sequences were derived from PBMCs from the stem cell graft donor, sampled from the stem cell graft. CDR3 nucleotides: TGTGCCAGCAGCCTCGACAGGGAAAAACTGTTTTTT. It codes for CASSLDREKLFF.